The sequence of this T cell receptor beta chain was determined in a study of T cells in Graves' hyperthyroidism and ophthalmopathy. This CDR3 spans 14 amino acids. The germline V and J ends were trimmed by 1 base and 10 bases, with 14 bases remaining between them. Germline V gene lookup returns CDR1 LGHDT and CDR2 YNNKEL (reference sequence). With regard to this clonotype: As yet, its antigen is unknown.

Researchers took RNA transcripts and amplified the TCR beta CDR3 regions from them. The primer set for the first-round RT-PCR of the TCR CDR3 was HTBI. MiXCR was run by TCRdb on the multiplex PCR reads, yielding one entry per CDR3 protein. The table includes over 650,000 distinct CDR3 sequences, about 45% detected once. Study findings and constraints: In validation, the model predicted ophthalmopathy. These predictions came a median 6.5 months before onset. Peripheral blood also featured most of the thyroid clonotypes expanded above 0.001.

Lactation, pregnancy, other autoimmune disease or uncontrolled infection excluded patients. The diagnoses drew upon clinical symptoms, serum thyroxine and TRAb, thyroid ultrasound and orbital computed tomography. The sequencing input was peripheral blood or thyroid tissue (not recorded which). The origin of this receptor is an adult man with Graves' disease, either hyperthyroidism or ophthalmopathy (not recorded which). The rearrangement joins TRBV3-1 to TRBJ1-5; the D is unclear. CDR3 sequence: CASSQGEDDRPQHF. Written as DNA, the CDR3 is TGTGCCAGCAGCCAAGGAGAAGACGATCGACCCCAGCATTTT. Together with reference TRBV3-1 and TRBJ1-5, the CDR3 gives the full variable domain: DTAVSQTPKYLVTQMGNDKSIKCEQNLGHDTMYWYKQDSKKFLKIMFSYNNKELIINETVPNRFSPKSPDKAHLNLHINSLELGDSAVYFCASSQGEDDRPQHFGDGTRLSIL.